These T cell receptor beta chains were read from a single sample in a study of T cell changes during pregnancy in multiple sclerosis. Sequencing was performed with immunoSEQ multiplex PCR; in TCRdb, only in-frame clones are kept and a portion is missing. The sample contains about 47,000 clones, roughly 93% of which appear only once. Sequencing used peripheral blood, obtained in the second trimester of pregnancy. The source is a female donor with multiple sclerosis, enrolled in a pregnancy study. CDR3s include the opening cysteine and the closing phenylalanine or tryptophan. A D gene is named only where the DNA matches it firmly. Expanded clones get a size class; other rows say once, few or many, or leave the size out.

NA	TRBV18	NA	TRBJ1-2	CASSQQTRQIPNYGYTF	TGTGCCAGCTCCCAACAAACCCGACAGATCCCCAACTATGGCTACACCTTC
few	TRBV10-3	NA	TRBJ1-1	CAISELGQNTEAFF	TGTGCCATCAGTGAGCTGGGACAGAACACTGAAGCTTTCTTT
NA	TRBV4-2	NA	TRBJ2-3	CASSQWGEVAADTQYF	TGTGCCAGCAGCCAATGGGGGGAGGTAGCCGCAGATACGCAGTATTTT
NA	TRBV30	TRBD1	TRBJ1-3	CAWWGRGRRGNTIYF	TGTGCCTGGTGGGGAAGGGGGCGCCGGGGAAACACCATATATTTT
NA	TRBV6-6	TRBD1	TRBJ1-4	CASSGLDTTGVEKLFF	TGTGCCAGCAGTGGCCTAGACACGACAGGGGTTGAAAAACTGTTTTTT
NA	TRBV9	NA	TRBJ2-5	CASSVEQGIIETQYF	TGTGCCAGCAGCGTAGAGCAGGGTATAATAGAGACCCAGTACTTC
once	TRBV18	NA	TRBJ2-1	CASGFRGVNEQFF	TGTGCCAGCGGATTCAGGGGAGTCAATGAGCAGTTCTTC
once	TRBV7-9	TRBD2	TRBJ2-1	CASREAGGYNEQFF	TGTGCCAGCAGAGAGGCGGGAGGGTACAATGAGCAGTTCTTC
NA	TRBV4-3	NA	TRBJ2-7	CASSQGVSAYYEQYF	TGCGCCAGCAGCCAAGGGGTTAGCGCTTACTACGAGCAGTACTTC
once	TRBV7-2	TRBD1	TRBJ1-4	CASSLDATGNSLGEKLFF	TGTGCCAGCAGCTTAGACGCGACAGGGAACTCTCTAGGCGAAAAACTGTTTTTT
NA	TRBV6-5	TRBD2	TRBJ2-3	CASSYSGAGDHNTQYF	TGTGCCAGCAGTTACTCGGGAGCGGGAGATCATAATACGCAGTATTTT
NA	TRBV5-6	TRBD1	TRBJ2-7	CASSYRQGAYEQYF	TGTGCCAGCAGCTATAGACAGGGGGCCTACGAGCAGTACTTC
NA	TRBV19	TRBD2	TRBJ2-1	CASSNILAGVLNEQFF	TGTGCCAGTAGTAATATACTAGCGGGAGTTTTGAATGAGCAGTTCTTC
NA	TRBV10-3	TRBD1	TRBJ1-1	CAISDIRDRGFRDEAFF	TGTGCCATCAGTGACATCCGGGACAGGGGGTTTCGTGACGAAGCTTTCTTT
once	TRBV27	NA	TRBJ1-6	CASSPGRGSSPLHF	TGTGCCAGCAGCCCCGGTCGGGGGAGTTCACCCCTCCACTTT
NA	TRBV15	TRBD2	TRBJ2-5	CATSRVGLAGAVSQYF	TGTGCCACCAGCAGAGTTGGACTAGCGGGGGCCGTGTCCCAGTACTTC
NA	TRBV9	NA	TRBJ1-3	CASSGWTERGNTIYF	TGTGCCAGCAGCGGATGGACAGAGCGGGGAAACACCATATATTTT
NA	TRBV4-1	NA	TRBJ2-1	CASSQETAVSSYNEQFF	TGCGCCAGCAGCCAAGAAACCGCGGTGAGCTCCTACAATGAGCAGTTCTTC
NA	TRBV4-3	TRBD1	TRBJ2-4	CASSQERIVWGTDVAKNIQYF	TGCGCCAGCAGCCAAGAAAGAATCGTCTGGGGGACAGACGTAGCCAAAAACATTCAGTACTTC
NA	TRBV30	NA	TRBJ1-1	CAWSPTGTEAFF	TGTGCCTGGAGTCCGACAGGCACTGAAGCTTTCTTT
NA	TRBV19	TRBD1	TRBJ2-7	CASSIDVRDRDYEQYF	TGTGCCAGTAGTATAGATGTTAGGGACAGGGACTACGAGCAGTACTTC
NA	TRBV18	NA	TRBJ2-5	CASTPGRGRGQETQYF	TGTGCCAGCACCCCGGGCAGGGGAAGGGGGCAAGAGACCCAGTACTTC
NA	TRBV9	TRBD1	TRBJ2-7	CASSVTGNSYEQYF	TGTGCCAGCAGCGTGACAGGGAATTCGTACGAGCAGTACTTC
NA	TRBV28	NA	TRBJ2-2	CASSLMEGTGELFF	TGTGCCAGCAGTTTAATGGAGGGCACCGGGGAGCTGTTTTTT
few	TRBV27	NA	TRBJ2-7	CASRPSPGARDYEQYF	TGTGCCAGCAGACCTTCCCCGGGAGCGAGGGACTACGAGCAGTACTTC
NA	TRBV6-5	TRBD1	TRBJ2-7	CASSYSVQGAYEQYF	TGTGCCAGCAGTTACTCTGTACAGGGGGCTTACGAGCAGTACTTC